This entry lists 32 T cell receptor beta chains sequenced from one sample in a study of blood T cell repertoires in COVID-19. TCRdb keeps only in-frame clones here, not all; method: immunoSEQ multiplex PCR. The sample includes around 320,000 clones, more than 90% seen only once; the top ten take about 4%. Sample: PBMCs or T cells enriched from blood (not recorded which). The receptors were gathered from a woman in her twenties or thirties who had been exposed to COVID-19.

The V and J genes are TRBV19 and TRBJ2-6; maybe TRBD2 (6 bases). The V end was cut by 7 bases, the J end by 2 bases, with 18 bases between. The CDR3 length is 17 residues. Germline CDR1 and CDR2: LNHDA and SQIVND (reference sequence). CDR3 protein: CASTRDFGTAGANVLTF. The CDR3 coding sequence is TGTGCCAGTACCCGGGACTTTGGTACCGCTGGGGCCAACGTCCTGACTTTC. Based on the CDR3 plus reference TRBV19 and TRBJ2-6, the full variable domain is DGGITQSPKYLFRKEGQNVTLSCEQNLNHDAMYWYRQDPGQGLRLIYYSQIVNDFQKGDIAEGYSVSREKKESFPLTVTSAQKNPTAFYLCASTRDFGTAGANVLTFGAGSRLTVL.

This chain connects TRBV7-2 to TRBJ2-1; 7 positions agree with TRBD1. Germline CDR1 reads SGHTA; CDR2 reads FQGNSA. The J segment lost 10 bases and the V segment lost 1 base, leaving 10 bases of the junction unmatched. The CDR3 length is 15 residues. The DNA for the CDR3 is TGTGCCAGCAGCTTAGAGGGGGCCACGCCTCGGGAGCAGTTCTTC. Translation: CASSLEGATPREQFF.

This chain uses TRBV18 with TRBJ1-3; 7 bases map to TRBD1. The CDR3 runs to 14 residues. Germline values: CDR1 KGHSH, CDR2 LQKENI. The ends lost 4 bases at V and 4 bases at J; junction bases unmatched: 4. CDR3 DNA: TGTGCCAGCTCACGGGGACAGTCAGGAAACACCATATATTTT. This gives the protein CASSRGQSGNTIYF.

The rearrangement joins TRBV5-6 to TRBJ2-1; D remains ambiguous. The CDR3 has 15 residues. CDR1 is SGHDT, CDR2 YYEEEE, per germline. Trimming took off 0 bases at V and 0 bases at J, with 7 bases between the two ends. CDR3 sequence (DNA): TGTGCCAGCAGCTTGGTTTCGAGCTCCTACAATGAGCAGTTCTTC. It encodes CASSLVSSSYNEQFF.

The chain links TRBV5-5 to TRBJ2-3; TRBD2 matches 14 bases. Per the germline V gene, CDR1 is SGHKS and CDR2 is YYEKEE (reference sequence). The CDR3 is made up of 15 amino acids. Trimming at V came to 4 bases and at J to 7 bases, leaving 5 bases not matched to a gene. CDR3 in amino acids: CASSPGTSGGYTQYF. The DNA for the CDR3 is TGTGCCAGCAGCCCCGGGACTAGCGGGGGTTATACGCAGTATTTT.

The chain links TRBV5-1 to TRBJ2-7; 9 nucleotides line up with TRBD1. In germline, CDR1 is SGHRS, CDR2 YFSETQ. The CDR3 sequence is 15 residues long. After removal of 3 bases from V and 2 bases from J, the junction contained 6 bases not matched to a gene. CDR3 amino acids: CASSYGQGRPYEQYF. The DNA for the CDR3 is TGCGCCAGCAGCTACGGACAGGGGAGGCCCTACGAGCAGTACTTC.

The V gene is TRBV9, the J gene TRBJ1-4, with D possibly matching TRBD1 (5 bases). This CDR3 is built from 18 residues. CDR1 is SGDLS, CDR2 YYNGEE, per germline. V was shortened by 4 bases and J by 3 bases, with 22 bases between the two germline ends. In DNA form, the CDR3 reads TGTGCCAGCAGCTCGGCCGGGACCGGACTAATGGCTAATGAAAAACTGTTTTTT. Its translation: CASSSAGTGLMANEKLFF. The complete variable domain, with remaining parts taken from reference TRBV9 and TRBJ1-4, reads DSGVTQTPKHLITATGQRVTLRCSPRSGDLSVYWYQQSLDQGLQFLIQYYNGEERAKGNILERFSAQQFPDLHSELNLSSLELGDSALYFCASSSAGTGLMANEKLFFGSGTQLSVL.

This clone has only one observation. The chain couples TRBV7-2 to TRBJ1-5, with 8 bases lining up with TRBD1. The J segment lost 5 bases and the V segment lost 5 bases, leaving 5 bases of the junction unmatched. The CDR3 length is 14 residues. The germline V gene has CDR1 SGHTA and CDR2 FQGNSA. CDR3 residues: CASSPDRVDQPQHF. The CDR3 DNA reads TGTGCCAGCAGCCCGGACAGGGTGGATCAGCCCCAGCATTTT.

The chain has TRBV5-1 and TRBJ1-1; TRBD1 matches 7 bases. V shed 0 bases and J 7 bases; nucleotides not matched to a gene: 6. The CDR3 length is 14 residues. Germline values: CDR1 SGHRS, CDR2 YFSETQ. The CDR3 bases are TGCGCCAGCAGCTTGGCCGATCACAGGGGTGAAGCTTTCTTT. Translated: CASSLADHRGEAFF.

The gene calls are TRBV5-1 and TRBJ1-2; D is possibly TRBD1 (5 bases). The V gene lost 4 bases and the J gene lost 0 bases, with 13 bases spanning the gap. This CDR3 comprises 15 residues. Germline V CDR1 and CDR2: SGHRS, YFSETQ. Here the CDR3 DNA reads TGCGCCAGCAGCCCGGCCCCAGGGACTAACTATGGCTACACCTTC. This encodes CASSPAPGTNYGYTF.

The chain is built from TRBV5-6 and TRBJ2-2; 8 bases line up with TRBD1. Per the germline V gene, CDR1 is SGHDT and CDR2 is YYEEEE. Trimming cost V 0 bases and J 7 bases; bases outside gene matches: 2. This CDR3 is built from 14 residues. CDR3 sequence: CASSLAGGLGELFF. The CDR3, as DNA: TGTGCCAGCAGCTTGGCAGGGGGCCTCGGGGAGCTGTTTTTT.

The genes are TRBV7-9 and TRBJ1-2; D is ambiguous. Per germline, CDR1 SEHNR and CDR2 FQNEAQ (reference sequence). CDR3 length: 11 residues. V was pared by 8 bases and J by 6 bases, with 10 bases between. CDR3 nucleotides: TGTGCCAGCGGGGAGGCAGATGGCTACACCTTC. Translation: CASGEADGYTF.

CDR3 nucleotides: TGTGCCAGCAGCTTTGCGAGAGGATACAATCAGCCCCAGCATTTT. Translation gives CASSFARGYNQPQHF. This chain connects TRBV5-5 to TRBJ1-5; no definite D call. The germline V gene encodes CDR1 SGHKS and CDR2 YYEKEE (reference sequence). CDR3 length: 15 residues. Between the trimmed V and J ends, which lost 2 bases and 3 bases, there was a span of 12 bases.

The CDR3 is CASSSGTGRGYTF. The CDR3, as DNA: TGTGCCAGCAGCTCCGGGACAGGGCGCGGCTACACCTTC. The V and J genes are TRBV7-2 and TRBJ1-2; 9 bases map to TRBD1. Trimming removed 4 bases from V and 8 bases from J; junction bases left unmatched: 5. Germline lookup yields CDR1 SGHTA and CDR2 FQGNSA. The CDR3 loop spans 13 amino acids.

The V gene is TRBV5-4, the J gene TRBJ2-3, with 7 bases aligning to TRBD2. The germline V gene encodes CDR1 SGHNT and CDR2 YYREEE (reference sequence). The CDR3 has 18 amino acids. V shed 0 bases and J 1 base; nucleotides not matched to a gene: 11. The CDR3 region is CASSLEGTTGRGTDTQYF. CDR3 DNA: TGTGCCAGCAGCTTGGAAGGGACTACTGGGCGGGGCACAGATACGCAGTATTTT.

The V and J genes are TRBV7-2 and TRBJ2-1; 8 bases agree with TRBD1. The germline V gene has CDR1 SGHTA and CDR2 FQGNSA. There are 15 residues in the CDR3. Losses at the gene ends were 5 bases for V and 8 bases for J; bases not matched to a gene: 11. The chain's CDR3 is CASSPQDRAWDEQFF. DNA for the CDR3: TGTGCCAGCAGCCCCCAGGACAGGGCTTGGGATGAGCAGTTCTTC. The entire variable domain, with the rest obtained from reference TRBV7-2 and TRBJ2-1, is as follows: GAGVSQSPSNKVTEKGKDVELRCDPISGHTALYWYRQSLGQGLEFLIYFQGNSAPDKSGLPSDRFSAERTGGSVSTLTIQRTQQEDSAVYLCASSPQDRAWDEQFFGPGTRLTVL.

CDR3 coding DNA: TGTGCCAGCAGCGCGGGGGGGCTAGGAACAGATACGCAGTATTTT. It translates to CASSAGGLGTDTQYF. The rearrangement joins TRBV7-2 to TRBJ2-3, with TRBD2 matching over 9 bases. The CDR3 is made up of 15 amino acids. The germline CDR1 and CDR2 sequences are SGHTA and FQGNSA. Losses at the gene ends were 5 bases for V and 3 bases for J; bases not matched to a gene: 6.

This sequence joins TRBV6-5 and TRBJ1-5, with 7 bases matching TRBD1. The CDR3 extends over 15 amino acids. Germline V CDR1 and CDR2: MNHEY, SVGAGI. V trimming: 6 bases; J trimming: 6 bases; junction bases outside the gene matches: 11. The CDR3 bases are TGTGCCAGCAGCAAGACAGGGTGGGAAGGTCAGCCCCAGCATTTT. It translates to CASSKTGWEGQPQHF.

This chain joins TRBV6-5 and TRBJ2-7; the D gene is possibly TRBD2 (6 bases). Germline values: CDR1 MNHEY, CDR2 SVGAGI. The germline V and J ends were trimmed by 6 bases and 1 base, with 10 bases remaining between them. There are 13 residues in the CDR3. CDR3 loop: CASRRGLSYEQYF. The CDR3 DNA sequence: TGTGCCAGCAGGCGGGGACTTTCCTACGAGCAGTACTTC.

The chain couples TRBV7-9 to TRBJ2-5; unclear D gene. Per the germline V gene, CDR1 is SEHNR and CDR2 is FQNEAQ (reference sequence). This CDR3 region has 12 residues. V was pared by 1 base and J by 5 bases, with 5 bases between. CDR3 sequence: CASSLGAETQYF. As DNA, the CDR3 is TGTGCCAGCAGCTTAGGGGCGGAGACCCAGTACTTC.

This clone was picked up a small number of times. The chain couples TRBV7-9 to TRBJ2-7; 9 nucleotides agree with TRBD1. The ends lost 3 bases at V and 3 bases at J; junction bases unmatched: 6. Germline-derived CDR1 and CDR2 are SEHNR and FQNEAQ (reference sequence). This CDR3 is 15 amino acids long. CDR3 coding DNA: TGTGCCAGCAGCTTCCCCGGACAGGGGATCTACGAGCAGTACTTC. Its translation: CASSFPGQGIYEQYF.

The chain couples TRBV5-4 to TRBJ2-5; 7 nucleotides agree with TRBD1. Germline V CDR1 and CDR2: SGHNT, YYREEE (reference sequence). Unmatched junction bases numbered 13, after V lost 9 bases and J lost 2 bases. This CDR3 is 15 amino acids long. The CDR3 loop reads CATHRLDREQETQYF. DNA of the CDR3: TGTGCCACCCACCGACTCGACAGGGAACAAGAGACCCAGTACTTC.

This clone showed up just once. The V call is TRBV11-1, the J call TRBJ1-2; TRBD1 matches 8 bases. The length of the CDR3 is 16 residues. Germline V gene lookup returns CDR1 SGHAT and CDR2 FQDESV (reference sequence). V dropped 4 bases and J dropped 8; count of bases not matched to a gene: 15. For the CDR3, the DNA is TGTGCCAGCAGCTCCTCCCGAGGCAGGGGGCTAGAGGGCTACACCTTC. Translating it yields CASSSSRGRGLEGYTF.

V and J are TRBV19 and TRBJ2-7, with 8 bases identical to TRBD1. This CDR3 is built from 17 residues. J lost 2 bases, V lost 0 bases, and 9 bases had no gene match. Germline V gene sequence: CDR1 LNHDA, CDR2 SQIVND (reference sequence). In DNA, the CDR3 is TGTGCCAGTAGTATAGATTCAGTAGGACAGGGCACCTACGAGCAGTACTTC. Translation gives CASSIDSVGQGTYEQYF. Full variable domain (missing parts from reference TRBV19 and TRBJ2-7): DGGITQSPKYLFRKEGQNVTLSCEQNLNHDAMYWYRQDPGQGLRLIYYSQIVNDFQKGDIAEGYSVSREKKESFPLTVTSAQKNPTAFYLCASSIDSVGQGTYEQYFGPGTRLTVT.

The genes are TRBV27 and TRBJ1-6; unclear D gene. Germline CDR1 and CDR2: MNHEY and SMNVEV (reference sequence). The CDR3 has 14 amino acids. V was shortened by 2 bases and J by 7 bases, with 9 bases between the two germline ends. The CDR3 DNA is TGTGCCAGCAGTTTAGCCCTAACGAATTCACCCCTCCACTTT. It codes for CASSLALTNSPLHF.

This rearrangement joins TRBV3-1 (or the pseudogene TRBV3-2) to TRBJ2-5; 8 positions agree with TRBD2. The CDR3 has 15 residues. The V and J ends lost 1 base and 3 bases, in that order; junction bases with no gene match: 4. In germline, CDR1 is LGHDT, CDR2 YNNKEL (reference sequence). For the CDR3, the DNA is TGTGCCAGCAGCCAAGCCGGACTAGCAGAAGAGACCCAGTACTTC. Residues: CASSQAGLAEETQYF.

V is TRBV19 and J is TRBJ2-7; 10 positions match TRBD1. V lost 6 bases, J lost 3 bases, and 5 bases stayed unmatched. Germline CDR1 reads LNHDA; CDR2 reads SQIVND (reference sequence). The CDR3 spans 14 residues. The CDR3, as DNA: TGTGCCAGTAGACAGGGACAGGGGCTCTACGAGCAGTACTTC. Translated: CASRQGQGLYEQYF.

This clone was seen a few times. Other DNA sequences in the sample encode the same CDR3. The chain has TRBV4-1 and TRBJ2-3, with a tentative D call TRBD2 (5 bases). The CDR3 has 13 residues. Per germline, CDR1 MGHRA and CDR2 YSYEKL. Trimming removed 1 base at V and 3 bases at J, with 5 bases between. The DNA of the CDR3 is TGCGCCAGCAGCCAAGCGGGGACAGATACGCAGTATTTT. Its translation is CASSQAGTDTQYF.

CDR3 bases: TGTGCCAGCACGCTCCGGGGGGAGCAGTACTTC. It is translated as CASTLRGEQYF. V gene TRBV5-4 combines with J gene TRBJ2-7, with a weak D call TRBD2 (6 bases). Trimming took 6 bases from V and 7 from J, leaving 11 bases between them. Germline CDR1 SGHNT, CDR2 YYREEE (reference sequence). There are 11 residues in the CDR3.

This chain uses TRBV20-1 with TRBJ1-3, with D hard to call. The CDR3 extends over 11 amino acids. Trimming removed 3 bases at V and 3 bases at J, with 3 bases between. CDR1 DFQATT and CDR2 SNEGSKA come from the germline V gene (reference sequence). CDR3 loop: CSASYGNTIYF. As DNA, the CDR3 is TGCAGTGCTAGCTATGGAAACACCATATATTTT.

In this sample, this clone turned up a few times. The V gene is TRBV10-3, the J gene TRBJ1-2; the match to TRBD1 covers 7 bases. V dropped 7 bases and J dropped 6; count of bases not matched to a gene: 17. Germline-derived CDR1 and CDR2 are ENHRY and SYGVKD. CDR3 length: 16 residues. CDR3 DNA: TGTGCCATCAAAGGCCGGACAGGAAGGGTAGGCGATGGCTACACCTTC. Protein product: CAIKGRTGRVGDGYTF.

The V and J genes are TRBV21-1 and TRBJ2-1; no check of the table's D call, TRBD2, against the DNA was made. TRBV21-1 is a recognized pseudogene. This CDR3 has 18 amino acids. CDR3 nucleotides: TGTGCCAGCAGCAAAGGCAAGGGGAGGAGACGATACAACGTTGAGCAGTTCTTC. Its protein product is CASSKGKGRRRYNVEQFF.